The entry below gives a single T cell receptor beta chain sequence along with its context. The source of the sample is a study of shared T cell receptors in the human thymus. The method was immunoSEQ multiplex PCR; TCRdb's version includes in-frame clones alone and lacks a portion of them. The table lists some 640,000 clones, 87% of them singletons. Per germline, CDR1 SGHDT and CDR2 YYEEEE. V lost 4 bases, J lost 1 base, and 14 bases lay in between. The CDR3 sequence is 15 residues long. This sample also appeared in a second study, on human thymus T cells. This second study notes: Having corrective surgery for congenital heart defects, healthy Finnish infants were the ones who donated. Obtained as resections during corrective heart surgery, the thymus tissue was then studied. Gene usage for V and J segments appeared biased in thymic and blood repertoires. Related research described thymic repertoires that were highly overlapping among unrelated individuals.

Source material: thymocytes. V usage is TRBV5-6 and J usage is TRBJ1-1; D call uncertain. The receptor's source is a boy under two years old with a congenital heart defect. The CDR3 loop reads CASSRVSRENTEAFF. DNA of the CDR3: TGTGCCAGCAGCCGCGTTTCTCGGGAGAACACTGAAGCTTTCTTT. Drawing the rest from reference TRBV5-6 and TRBJ1-1, the complete variable domain is DAGVTQSPTHLIKTRGQQVTLRCSPKSGHDTVSWYQQALGQGPQFIFQYYEEEERQRGNFPDRFSGHQFPNYSSELNVNALLLGDSALYLCASSRVSRENTEAFFGQGTRLTVV.